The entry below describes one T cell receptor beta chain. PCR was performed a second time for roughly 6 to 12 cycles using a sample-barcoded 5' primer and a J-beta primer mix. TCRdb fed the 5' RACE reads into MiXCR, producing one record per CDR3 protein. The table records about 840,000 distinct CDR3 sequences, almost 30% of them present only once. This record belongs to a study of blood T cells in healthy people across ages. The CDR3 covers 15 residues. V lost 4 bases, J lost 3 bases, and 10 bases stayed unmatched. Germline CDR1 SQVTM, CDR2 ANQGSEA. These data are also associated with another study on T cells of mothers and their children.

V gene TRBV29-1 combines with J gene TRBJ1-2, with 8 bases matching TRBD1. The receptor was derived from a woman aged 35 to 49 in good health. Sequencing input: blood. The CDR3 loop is CSVVGTGGWHYGYTF. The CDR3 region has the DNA TGCAGCGTTGTTGGGACAGGCGGGTGGCACTATGGCTACACCTTC.